The 10 T cell receptor beta chains below come from one sample, sequenced in a study of T-cell reconstitution after alpha-beta-depleted transplantation in children. A library of TCRbeta sequences, prepared with unique molecular identifiers, was generated. A single record per CDR3 protein comes from TCRdb applying MiXCR to the PCR reads. Among around 670,000 distinct CDR3 sequences, under 15% were seen once, and the ten largest hold roughly 0.77%. Here the sequenced sample was PBMCs, taken before TCRalphabeta/CD19-depleted stem cell transplant. These receptors all stem from a girl aged 2 to 10 with congenital amegakaryocytic thrombocytopenia, due to receive a stem cell transplant.

The chain has TRBV7-2 and TRBJ2-1; D unresolved. The CDR3 has 17 residues. Germline V gives CDR1 SGHTA, CDR2 FQGNSA. V was pared by 0 bases and J by 4 bases, with 16 bases between. This CDR3 reads CASSLALNGLWYNEQFF. CDR3 sequence (DNA): TGTGCCAGCAGCTTAGCGCTTAATGGATTGTGGTACAATGAGCAGTTCTTC.

The sample holds many counts of this clonotype. The rearrangement links TRBV20-1 to TRBJ2-1; weak D call: TRBD2 (6 bases). The CDR3 totals 13 residues. CDR1 and CDR2 (germline): DFQATT, SNEGSKA (reference sequence). Deletions cut 6 bases from V and 2 bases from J, with 11 bases between. This chain's CDR3 is CSAPGAPYNEQFF. The CDR3 DNA reads as TGCAGTGCGCCGGGAGCCCCCTACAATGAGCAGTTCTTC.

This clonotype appeared many times. V usage is TRBV12-3 or TRBV12-4 and J usage is TRBJ2-3; D not resolved. The CDR3 is made up of 15 amino acids. The V gene lost 3 bases and the J gene lost 2 bases, with 12 bases spanning the gap. As DNA, the CDR3 is TGTGCCAGCAGTTTTAGGGTCCTCGACACAGATACGCAGTATTTT. Its translation is CASSFRVLDTDTQYF.

This clonotype was picked up many times. The genes are TRBV27 and TRBJ2-5; the match to TRBD2 covers 8 bases. The trim removed 5 bases at V and 6 bases at J, leaving 11 bases unmatched. The CDR3 consists of 15 residues. Germline CDR1 reads MNHEY; CDR2 reads SMNVEV (reference sequence). DNA of the CDR3: TGTGCCAGCAGTGTTGGACTAGCCGGCAAAAAGACCCAGTACTTC. Protein product: CASSVGLAGKKTQYF.

This clonotype occurred many times. The gene calls are TRBV12-3 or TRBV12-4 and TRBJ2-3; D perhaps matches TRBD2 (6 bases). This CDR3 has 14 amino acids. Trimming stripped 7 bases from V and 4 bases from J, with 15 bases between. The CDR3 here is CASTTSHASDTQYF. The CDR3 DNA reads TGTGCCAGCACCACTAGCCACGCGTCAGATACGCAGTATTTT.

The sample holds many counts of this clonotype. V usage is TRBV20-1 and J usage is TRBJ2-4, with 8 bases aligning to TRBD1. From germline, CDR1 is DFQATT and CDR2 SNEGSKA (reference sequence). The CDR3 runs to 15 residues. J was trimmed by 2 bases and V by 6 bases; bases with no gene match: 9. The CDR3 coding sequence is TGCAGTGCCAGGGACAGGTTGCAGTCCAAAAACATTCAGTACTTC. The encoded protein is CSARDRLQSKNIQYF.

There are many counts of this clonotype. The rearrangement links TRBV9 to TRBJ2-1; weak D call: TRBD2 (6 bases). CDR3 length: 15 residues. V was cut by 3 bases and J by 4 bases, with 14 bases left in between. Germline assignment: CDR1 SGDLS and CDR2 YYNGEE. The CDR3 sequence: CASSEGQRAYNEQFF. Written as DNA, the CDR3 is TGTGCCAGCAGCGAGGGTCAGCGGGCTTACAATGAGCAGTTCTTC.

This clonotype was counted at least ten times. The chain uses TRBV11-2 and TRBJ2-7; perhaps TRBD2 as D (6 bases). With 5 bases removed from V and 3 bases from J, the gap between germline ends came to 14 bases. Per the germline V gene, CDR1 is SGHAT and CDR2 is FQNNGV. The CDR3 loop spans 14 amino acids. CDR3 protein: CASSQGLTYYEQYF. The CDR3, as DNA: TGTGCCAGCAGCCAGGGACTGACCTACTACGAGCAGTACTTC.

The table lists this clonotype with many counts. The CDR3 here is CSASFPRAGAVGELFF. CDR3 nucleotide sequence: TGCAGTGCTAGTTTTCCGAGAGCGGGAGCTGTCGGGGAGCTGTTTTTT. This chain connects TRBV20-1 to TRBJ2-2; 8 bases fit TRBD2. The CDR3 loop spans 16 amino acids. Looked up from germline, CDR1 is DFQATT and CDR2 is SNEGSKA (reference sequence). V lost 3 bases, J lost 7 bases, and 13 bases stayed unmatched.

At least ten counts were recorded for this clonotype. The chain employs TRBV10-1 and TRBJ2-1; no firm D call. Germline V gene sequence: CDR1 WNHNN, CDR2 SYGVQD (reference sequence). This CDR3 has 16 amino acids. Trimming left V 4 bases short and J 4 bases short, with 17 bases between. This CDR3 reads CASSGVEAARYNEQFF. The DNA for the CDR3 is TGCGCCAGCAGTGGGGTAGAGGCAGCAAGGTACAATGAGCAGTTCTTC.